This T cell receptor (beta chain) stems from a study of OX40 agonist ivuxolimab in advanced cancers. Comment on this clone: This specimen includes other DNA sequences encoding the same CDR3.

The V end lost 4 bases, the J end lost 5 bases, and 21 bases lay between the germline ends. The CDR3 has 16 amino acids. From germline, CDR1 is SGHNT and CDR2 YYREEE (reference sequence). Using immunoSEQ multiplex PCR, the repertoire was profiled, and TCRdb retains in-frame clones only, with some absent. Among tens of thousands of clones listed, approximately 80% were seen once. The source of this sequence is an adult with an advanced solid tumor such as melanoma, head and neck, liver or kidney cancer. Specimen: CD4+ or CD8+ T cells sorted from blood, collected in a trial of the OX40 agonist ivuxolimab. V usage is TRBV5-4 and J usage is TRBJ2-5, with D possibly TRBD2 on 7 matching bases. CDR3 loop: CASSATGGGGDETQYF. In nucleotides, the CDR3 is TGTGCCAGCAGCGCCACGGGGGGAGGGGGGGACGAGACCCAGTACTTC.